The clone carrying this TCR beta chain showed up just a few times. TCRdb reprocessed the RACE reads with MiXCR, giving one entry per CDR3 protein. The sample includes over 55,000 distinct CDR3 sequences, 11% seen only once; the top ten take 1.4%. Time point denoted: patch test 3, about 24 weeks after DPC sensitization. Treatment specified: therapeutic diphenylcyclopropenone sensitization with weekly scalp DPC. The data stem from a study of human T cells and chemical hapten exposure. The CDR3 consists of 15 residues. The V gene lost 6 bases and the J gene lost 0 bases, with 12 bases spanning the gap. The chain uses TRBV12-3 or TRBV12-4 and TRBJ1-5; D perhaps matches TRBD1 (5 bases). The sample consisted of whole blood, taken in connection with sensitization to the hapten diphenylcyclopropenone (DPC). The clonotype comes from a woman between 50 and 59 years old with alopecia areata. Some clones in this sample may be carry-over from other donors' samples. The CDR3 region has the DNA TGTGCCAGCAGGTCGGGACTGGTTAGCAATCAGCCCCAGCATTTT. It translates to CASRSGLVSNQPQHF.